Following are 27 T cell receptor beta chains from one sample sequenced in a study of OX40 agonist ivuxolimab in advanced cancers. Produced via immunoSEQ multiplex PCR; TCRdb's table is partial and in-frame only. The sample carries around 56,000 clones, approximately 80% recorded once. The input for sequencing was CD4+ or CD8+ T cells sorted from blood, taken in a trial of the OX40 agonist ivuxolimab. The origin of the receptors is an adult with an advanced solid tumor such as melanoma, head and neck, liver or kidney cancer.

The rearrangement joins TRBV4-1 to TRBJ1-4; D unresolved. The CDR3 loop spans 17 amino acids. The V gene's germline CDR1 is MGHRA and CDR2 YSYEKL. Trimming removed 1 base from V and 7 bases from J, with 19 bases in between. CDR3 protein: CASSQVDLVPWGEKLFF. The CDR3 DNA sequence: TGCGCCAGCAGCCAAGTCGATTTGGTTCCCTGGGGTGAAAAACTGTTTTTT.

The V gene is TRBV9, the J gene TRBJ2-1; 7 bases map to TRBD2. Germline-derived CDR1 and CDR2 are SGDLS and YYNGEE. With V trimmed by 2 bases and J by 8 bases, 16 bases remained unmatched. The CDR3 runs to 17 residues. The CDR3 bases are TGTGCCAGCAGCGTCGGGGTAGCGGGTGGCCGTAGGGATGAGCAGTTCTTC. The encoded protein is CASSVGVAGGRRDEQFF.

This clone appeared a single time. J is TRBJ1-2 and V is TRBV2; TRBD1 aligns across 8 bases. Looked up from germline, CDR1 is SNHLY and CDR2 is FYNNEI. This CDR3 spans 14 amino acids. V lost 4 bases and J lost 3; bases outside the gene matches: 4. The CDR3 nucleotides read TGTGCCAGCAGTGCGGACAGGGTGGACTATGGCTACACCTTC. Amino acid sequence: CASSADRVDYGYTF.

The count of this clone is one. The V call is TRBV7-2, the J call TRBJ1-1; D is undetermined. V was cut by 2 bases and J by 5 bases, with 9 bases left in between. The CDR3 runs 13 residues. Germline V gives CDR1 SGHTA, CDR2 FQGNSA. Here the CDR3 DNA reads TGTGCCAGCAGCTTACGGGCCGAAACTGAAGCTTTCTTT. It is translated as CASSLRAETEAFF.

This chain joins TRBV2 and TRBJ1-5, with 7 bases that match TRBD1. Germline assignment: CDR1 SNHLY and CDR2 FYNNEI. The CDR3 has 14 amino acids. The V gene end was trimmed by 2 bases and the J gene end by 2 bases; junction bases not matched to a gene: 0. CDR3 in DNA: TGTGCCAGCAGTGAACAGGGGGGCAATCAGCCCCAGCATTTT. Encoded protein: CASSEQGGNQPQHF.

This clone was recorded a few times. The chain is built from TRBV19 and TRBJ2-2; no definite D call. This CDR3 contains 13 residues. V shed 5 bases and J shed 6 bases, with 10 bases lying between them. Germline CDR1 and CDR2: LNHDA and SQIVND (reference sequence). The CDR3 sequence is CASSASGAGELFF. CDR3 coding DNA: TGTGCCAGTAGTGCGTCCGGAGCCGGGGAGCTGTTTTTT.

This chain connects TRBV19 to TRBJ1-2; D not certain. CDR1 is LNHDA, CDR2 SQIVND, per germline (reference sequence). The V end lost 3 bases, the J end lost 3 bases, and 5 bases lay between the germline ends. CDR3 length: 12 residues. In DNA form, the CDR3 reads TGTGCCAGTAGTATTTGGGACTATGGCTACACCTTC. Protein: CASSIWDYGYTF.

In this sample, this clone turned up a few times. The chain joins TRBV10-3 to TRBJ1-2; TRBD1 matches 7 bases. With V trimmed by 3 bases and J by 0 bases, 4 bases remained unmatched. The CDR3 runs 15 residues. Germline CDR1 ENHRY, CDR2 SYGVKD. CDR3 coding DNA: TGTGCCATCAGTGAAAGTCAGGGGGCTAACTATGGCTACACCTTC. Translating it yields CAISESQGANYGYTF.

V is TRBV7-6 and J is TRBJ2-3, with TRBD2 matching 8 bases. Germline V CDR1 and CDR2: SGHVS, FNYEAQ. Trimming took 1 base from V and 1 from J; bases not matched to a gene: 10. This CDR3 contains 18 residues. This chain's CDR3 is CASSLGGWSSGGTDTQYF. CDR3 nucleotides: TGTGCCAGCAGCTTAGGGGGGTGGAGTAGCGGGGGCACAGATACGCAGTATTTT.

The CDR3 nucleotides are TGTGCCAGCAGCCTAACAGGAGGCACTGAAGCTTTCTTT. This translates into CASSLTGGTEAFF. The V and J genes are TRBV7-9 and TRBJ1-1; maybe TRBD1 (5 bases). The CDR3 extends over 13 amino acids. Per the germline V gene, CDR1 is SEHNR and CDR2 is FQNEAQ (reference sequence). Trimming removed 5 bases from V and 4 bases from J, with 11 bases in between.

The chain couples TRBV5-1 to TRBJ2-3, with D perhaps TRBD2 (6 bases). The CDR3 runs to 14 residues. Trimming removed 6 bases from V and 2 bases from J, with 13 bases in between. CDR1 and CDR2 (germline): SGHRS, YFSETQ. The CDR3 region has the DNA TGCGCCAGCAATGCCGGGAGCTCCACAGATACGCAGTATTTT. Protein sequence: CASNAGSSTDTQYF.

This chain joins TRBV6-1 and TRBJ1-6, with TRBD1 matching over 10 bases. The germline gives CDR1 MNHNS, CDR2 SASEGT. The CDR3 runs 14 residues. V trimming: 6 bases; J trimming: 8 bases; junction bases outside the gene matches: 4. The DNA of the CDR3 is TGTGCCAGCAGGGATGGACAGGGGGATTCACCCCTCCACTTT. Amino acids: CASRDGQGDSPLHF.

The chain has TRBV11-2 and TRBJ1-2; tentative D call: TRBD1 (5 bases). Germline V gene sequence: CDR1 SGHAT, CDR2 FQNNGV. CDR3 size: 16 residues. Trimming removed 5 bases at V and 2 bases at J, with 18 bases between. CDR3 loop: CASSRVLGTLNYGYTF. The CDR3, as DNA: TGTGCCAGCAGCCGGGTTCTGGGGACCTTAAACTATGGCTACACCTTC.

The V call is TRBV6-1, the J call TRBJ2-5; TRBD2 matches 15 bases. J was trimmed by 6 bases and V by 2 bases; bases with no gene match: 10. Per the germline V gene, CDR1 is MNHNS and CDR2 is SASEGT. This CDR3 region has 18 residues. The CDR3 region has the DNA TGTGCCAGCAGTGAACAGGGGGCTGGACTAGCGGGAGGGAAGACCCAGTACTTC. The encoded protein is CASSEQGAGLAGGKTQYF.

The V call is TRBV7-9, the J call TRBJ2-7, with TRBD1 identical over 7 bases. Per the germline V gene, CDR1 is SEHNR and CDR2 is FQNEAQ (reference sequence). This CDR3 has 13 residues. Trimming took 6 bases from V and 2 from J; bases not matched to a gene: 4. The CDR3 loop is CASRSGTAYEQYF. The DNA of the CDR3 is TGTGCCAGCAGATCCGGGACAGCCTACGAGCAGTACTTC.

The chain links TRBV18 to TRBJ1-2; D remains ambiguous. This CDR3 region has 16 residues. V was clipped by 2 bases and J by 2 bases, with 15 bases between them. Looked up from germline, CDR1 is KGHSH and CDR2 is LQKENI. The CDR3 reads CASSPGLAGANYGYTF. CDR3 coding DNA: TGTGCCAGCTCACCAGGATTGGCAGGTGCCAACTATGGCTACACCTTC.

This chain connects TRBV10-3 to TRBJ2-3, with D perhaps given as TRBD1 or TRBD2 (5 bases each). V was trimmed by 3 bases and J by 2 bases, leaving 12 bases between them. Germline CDR1 reads ENHRY; CDR2 reads SYGVKD. This CDR3 region has 15 residues. The CDR3 coding sequence is TGTGCCATCAGTGAAGAGGGGCCGAACACAGATACGCAGTATTTT. Protein sequence: CAISEEGPNTDTQYF.

This clone was detected only once. The V call is TRBV6-5, the J call TRBJ1-1; 10 bases map to TRBD1. From germline, CDR1 is MNHEY and CDR2 SVGAGI. Germline trimming cut 5 bases from V and 9 bases from J; bases unmatched to any gene: 6. This CDR3 has 13 residues. CDR3 residues: CASSKTGGGKAFF. The CDR3 bases are TGTGCCAGCAGTAAGACAGGGGGCGGGAAAGCTTTCTTT.

V and J are TRBV6-1 and TRBJ1-1; D gene uncertain. Germline V gives CDR1 MNHNS, CDR2 SASEGT. The V end was cut by 7 bases, the J end by 4 bases, with 10 bases between. The CDR3 has 12 residues. The CDR3 spells CASKGGSTEAFF. The CDR3 DNA follows: TGTGCCAGCAAGGGCGGTAGCACTGAAGCTTTCTTT.

CDR3 protein: CASSPTGRGEQFF. The CDR3 DNA reads TGTGCCAGCTCCCCGACAGGGCGAGGTGAGCAGTTCTTC. This sequence joins TRBV7-3 and TRBJ2-1; 7 nucleotides align to TRBD1. Trimming removed 8 bases from V and 9 bases from J; junction bases left unmatched: 10. CDR1 is SGHTA and CDR2 is FQGTGA in the germline V gene. CDR3 length equals 13 residues.

This chain links TRBV5-4 with TRBJ2-3; 10 bases are shared with TRBD2. The junction had 5 bases not matched to a gene; V was cut back by 3 bases and J by 4 bases. Germline CDR1 and CDR2: SGHNT and YYREEE (reference sequence). There are 15 residues in the CDR3. This CDR3 reads CASSYGLAEADTQYF. The CDR3 nucleotides are TGTGCCAGCAGCTATGGACTAGCGGAGGCAGATACGCAGTATTTT.

The chain combines TRBV7-9 with TRBJ1-2; possible D gene TRBD1, 5 bases. V lost 4 bases to trimming and J lost 8 bases, with 17 bases between them. CDR1 SEHNR and CDR2 FQNEAQ come from the germline V gene (reference sequence). The CDR3 runs to 14 residues. The CDR3 reads CASSYPGLLRGYTF. The CDR3 DNA sequence: TGTGCCAGCAGCTACCCAGGGCTTCTGCGAGGCTACACCTTC.

The chain recombines TRBV19 with TRBJ1-2, with D perhaps matching TRBD1 (6 bases). V was cut by 2 bases and J by 2 bases, with 9 bases left in between. Per germline, CDR1 LNHDA and CDR2 SQIVND (reference sequence). The CDR3 has 14 residues. The CDR3 loop reads CASSILTGNYGYTF. The CDR3 DNA follows: TGTGCCAGTAGTATACTAACAGGGAACTATGGCTACACCTTC.

V usage is TRBV2 and J usage is TRBJ1-2, with D uncertain. Germline V gene sequence: CDR1 SNHLY, CDR2 FYNNEI. The CDR3 extends over 15 amino acids. The V end was cut by 7 bases, the J end by 1 base, with 16 bases between. The DNA for the CDR3 is TGTGCCAGCATCATTAACCCAGGAATTAACTATGGCTACACCTTC. It specifies CASIINPGINYGYTF.

This chain uses TRBV18 with TRBJ2-1; TRBD2 agrees at 9 bases. Unmatched junction bases numbered 4, after V lost 6 bases and J lost 4 bases. CDR3 size: 14 residues. Germline-derived CDR1 and CDR2 are KGHSH and LQKENI. The CDR3 sequence is CASSSSGTYNEQFF. CDR3 DNA: TGTGCCAGCTCCTCTAGCGGGACGTACAATGAGCAGTTCTTC.

This clone is a singleton in its sample. The gene calls are TRBV30 and TRBJ2-7, with 13 bases fitting TRBD2. CDR1 is GTSNPN, CDR2 SVGIG, per germline (reference sequence). V shed 5 bases and J 6 bases; nucleotides not matched to a gene: 7. The CDR3 spans 14 residues. The CDR3 nucleotides are TGTGCCTGGGAAGGACTAGCGGGAGTCTCCGAGCAGTACTTC. This translates into CAWEGLAGVSEQYF. The full variable domain, in which reference TRBV30 and TRBJ2-7 provide the parts outside the CDR3, is SQTIHQWPATLVQPVGSPLSLECTVEGTSNPNLYWYRQAAGRGLQLLFYSVGIGQISSEVPQNLSASRPQDRQFILSSKKLLLSDSGFYLCAWEGLAGVSEQYFGPGTRLTVT.

The J gene is TRBJ2-7, the V gene TRBV5-5; either TRBD1 or TRBD2 may fit D (5 bases each). This CDR3 comprises 15 residues. The ends were cut back, 4 bases at V and 0 bases at J, with 14 bases in the middle. Germline values: CDR1 SGHKS, CDR2 YYEKEE (reference sequence). This chain's CDR3 is CASSPTRDGSYEQYF. The CDR3 bases are TGTGCCAGCAGCCCTACCAGGGACGGCTCCTACGAGCAGTACTTC.